This entry concerns a single T cell receptor beta chain. This sample is drawn from a study of blood T cells in healthy people across ages. Every sample had a minimum of 6.5 million PBMCs isolated. Then a second PCR, running roughly 7 to 11 cycles, was carried out with a sample-barcoded 5' primer and a J-beta primer mix. Carrying 12 random nucleotides, a template-switch adaptor labeled each individual cDNA molecule. Via MiXCR, TCRdb re-called the 5' RACE reads, giving one row per CDR3 protein. The sample shows 1.5 million to 1.9 million distinct CDR3 sequences, 40% to 45% of them seen only once. V lost 0 bases and J 2 bases, leaving 12 bases between the germline ends. The CDR3 extends over 16 amino acids. Germline V gene sequence: CDR1 SGDLS, CDR2 YYNGEE.

The sequence came from a woman between 18 and 29 years old in good health. The J gene is TRBJ2-1, the V gene TRBV9; weak D call: TRBD2 (7 bases). The sample was blood. The CDR3, as DNA: TGTGCCAGCAGCGTAGCGGGGGCGGGAGCCTACAATGAGCAGTTCTTC. Protein sequence: CASSVAGAGAYNEQFF.